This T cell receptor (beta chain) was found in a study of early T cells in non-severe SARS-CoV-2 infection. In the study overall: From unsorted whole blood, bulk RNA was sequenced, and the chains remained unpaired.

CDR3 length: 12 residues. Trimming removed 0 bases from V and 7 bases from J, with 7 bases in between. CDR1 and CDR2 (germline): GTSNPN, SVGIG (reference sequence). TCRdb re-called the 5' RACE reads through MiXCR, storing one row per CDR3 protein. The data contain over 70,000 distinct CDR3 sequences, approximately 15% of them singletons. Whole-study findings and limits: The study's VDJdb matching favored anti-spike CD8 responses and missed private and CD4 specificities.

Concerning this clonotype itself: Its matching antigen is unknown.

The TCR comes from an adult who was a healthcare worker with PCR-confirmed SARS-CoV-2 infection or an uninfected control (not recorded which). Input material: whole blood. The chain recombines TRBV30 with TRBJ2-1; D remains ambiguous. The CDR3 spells CAWSVRGNEQFF. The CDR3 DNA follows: TGTGCCTGGAGTGTACGTGGGAATGAGCAGTTCTTC.